The clone carrying this TCR beta chain was counted many times. Its antigen is undetermined. This record comes from a study of post-analysis software for immune sequencing data. Across the study: Multiple sclerosis in the patients followed relapsing-remitting, secondary progressive and progressive-relapsing courses.

The CDR3 contains 14 residues. Germline V gene sequence: CDR1 ENHRY, CDR2 SYGVKD. The trim removed 5 bases at V and 8 bases at J, leaving 9 bases unmatched. The study, taken as a whole, reports: Patients showed TRBV5-6, TRBV5-1 and TRBV20-1 among about five TRBV segments more frequent than in controls.

Unique molecular identifiers were carried by the TCR beta cDNA libraries. TCRdb recomputed calls from the PCR reads with MiXCR, one row per CDR3 protein. The sample has about 210,000 distinct CDR3 sequences; 29% are singletons. The V gene is TRBV10-3, the J gene TRBJ1-2; 9 positions agree with TRBD1. This TCR was sampled from a girl under 18 with multiple sclerosis. The material sequenced was blood. This CDR3 is CAISTQGALRGYTF. The CDR3 DNA follows: TGTGCCATCAGTACACAGGGGGCACTGAGAGGCTACACCTTC.